This T cell receptor (beta chain) was observed in a study of CD8 T cells in cerebrospinal fluid in Alzheimer's disease (dated by TCRdb to about 2020). Concerning the study at large: CSF T cell clonal expansion was assessed with two single-cell approaches: plate-based nested PCR sequencing and droplet-based sequencing. The study examined whether cerebrospinal fluid from healthy elderly individuals and from patients with neurodegenerative disease contained clonally expanded T cells. CSF gene-expression analysis, which included Parkinson's disease patients, covered about 24 samples in total. The droplet-based CSF comparison of patients and controls included about nine healthy controls (just under 11,000 cells) and about nine patients with MCI or Alzheimer's disease (just over 10,000 cells). Here is what the overall study found, with its caveats: Compared with controls, patients with MCI or Alzheimer's disease had a higher percentage of their CSF TCRs made up by the single largest clone. The EBV-specific clones were neither the most highly expanded clones nor enriched among patients. When data were pooled, most of the 6 Alzheimer's patients but only 1 of 10 healthy subjects had a highly expanded clone, defined as at least 3% of TCRs. The authors warned that finding EBV-specific TCRs in CSF does not prove a causal connection between EBV and Alzheimer's disease. The overall clonality comparison included only samples with detectable clones (roughly eleven healthy, 5 MCI, 5 AD, 6 PD).

None of the participants had acute infectious disease, and every participant was in good physical condition. Neurodegeneration in patients was confirmed using biomarkers including neurofilament, amyloid-beta and tau. For droplet-based sequencing, live CSF cells were sorted with a live/dead marker. To pellet immune cells, CSF obtained by lumbar puncture was centrifuged at 300g. Each CSF sample was checked for red blood cells, and any sample showing blood contamination was excluded. CSF cells were cryopreserved in freezing medium, frozen overnight at -80 °C, and then stored in liquid nitrogen. Before analysis, CSF samples had been stored for less than six months. Worth noting for this clonotype: This receptor's antigen is unknown.

The library was produced with 10x single-cell sequencing. Profiling of CSF cells was done with 10X Genomics single-cell V(D)J and 5' gene-expression libraries. CSF single-cell TCR libraries were sequenced on an Illumina NextSeq550. The authors' pipeline ran thus. After V(D)J reads were mapped to the vdj-GRCh38 alts ensemble 2.0.0 reference, the Cell Ranger vdj pipeline was used to analyse the reads. A clonotype was defined as a group of cell barcodes sharing the same set of productive CDR3 nucleotide sequences. To connect clonality with transcriptional profiles, clonotype information was added to the gene-expression metadata in Seurat v3.0. Any CSF cell with more than 1,800 genes, more than 7,500 UMIs or more than 10% mitochondrial reads was excluded. To find TCRs with known antigen specificity, CDR3-beta sequences were matched against VDJdb. Network analysis of clone sharing used the R package qgraph and included only TCRs with complete alpha and beta chains. The reads, reprocessed by TCRdb, yield one row per CDR3 protein sequence and no DNA. These V and J calls originate from TCRdb's pipeline instead of the authors' own analysis. Per the sample table, the count is about 510 distinct CDR3 sequences. The ten largest clones represent almost 30% of the sample.

From its cysteine to its phenylalanine, the CDR3 spans 16 amino acids. The protein alone is recorded here. The germline V gene (reference sequence) gives CDR1 as SEHNR and CDR2 as FQNEAQ. The receptor chain draws on TRBV7-9 and TRBJ2-1; the D call from TCRdb, TRBD2, cannot be confirmed without DNA. This receptor was obtained from a human donor with Alzheimer's disease. Specimen: cerebrospinal fluid. The CDR3: CASSPSGTSGGIEQFF.